This T cell receptor (beta chain) derives from a study of cytomegalovirus exposure and HLA in healthy donors. V dropped 4 bases and J dropped 9; count of bases not matched to a gene: 1. The germline V gene has CDR1 MNHNS and CDR2 SASEGT. The CDR3 consists of 13 residues. PCR amplification relied on 60 Vbeta primers (plus 13 Jbeta primers). Produced via immunoSEQ multiplex PCR; TCRdb's table is partial and in-frame only. The repertoire holds approximately 79,000 clones, with roughly three quarters as singletons. Overall study findings and caveats: Available immune exposure information covered CMV serostatus only. On later analysis, the bulk of CMV-associated TCR beta chains appeared to be HLA-restricted.

This clone has a handful of counts. As yet, its antigen is unknown. Sequencing was performed on PBMCs. The chain joins TRBV6-1 to TRBJ1-6, with TRBD1 matching over 9 bases. This TCR was recovered from a woman aged 40-49 years in good health and CMV-seropositive. The chain's CDR3 is CASSGTGVSPLHF. CDR3 sequence (DNA): TGTGCCAGCAGTGGGACAGGGGTTTCACCCCTCCACTTT.